This TCR beta chain was recovered during a study of T cell responses to AZD1222 COVID-19 vaccine. Whole-study results and caveats: Vaccine-associated CD4 TCRs spanned spike, dominant at 160-218 and 743-854.

This CDR3 region has 14 residues. Germline CDR1 reads SGHDN; CDR2 reads FVKESK. V shed 4 bases and J 7 bases; nucleotides not matched to a gene: 9. For this clone: Its target is not known.

Here immunoSEQ multiplex PCR was the method, and the copy in TCRdb shows in-frame clones only, minus some. The sample consists of over 100,000 clones, roughly 88% of them appearing once. Specimen: peripheral blood, collected 28 days after the second AZD1222 dose. The source of this sequence is an adult who received the AZD1222 COVID-19 vaccine. The chain couples TRBV14 to TRBJ1-2, with 7 bases that match TRBD1. The CDR3 DNA sequence: TGTGCCAGCAGCCGGAACGAAGGGGGCACTGGCTACACCTTC. Translating it yields CASSRNEGGTGYTF.